This TCR beta chain was profiled in a study of blood T cell repertoires in COVID-19 (dated by TCRdb to the early 2020s). In terms of the full investigation: Collaborator samples came from the United States, Italy and Spain and covered acute and convalescent phases of COVID-19. The material from the prospective study consisted of cDNA or gDNA derived from T cells, B-cell-depleted T cells, or PBMCs. The dataset comprised deeply sampled blood TCRbeta repertoires from subjects exposed to, actively infected with, or recovered from COVID-19. The repertoires were made available in a free public database intended to serve as a resource for research on the immune response to SARS-CoV-2. The samples were drawn from two sources: the first 160 participants of the ongoing ImmuneRACE study, and 1,254 subjects contributed by 6 global collaborators. A de-identified subject ID, COVID-19 status, age in years and sex were almost always included in the sample metadata. Where available, HLA class I and class II types were obtained from metadata supplied by the sample provider rather than from assay-based typing. Study-level results and caveats: How much clinical and demographic metadata was included differed by source and by participant, and the metadata was provided uncurated.

Collaborating institutions collected whole blood in K2EDTA tubes following their own protocols. Collaborator samples were shipped for TCRbeta analysis as frozen whole blood, isolated PBMCs, or DNA extracted from either sample type. For this clone: Its antigen is unknown. No base-level quality is on record; no much larger clone is a single base apart.

TCRbeta CDR3 regions were amplified from genomic DNA using the immunoSEQ Assay, a bias-controlled multiplex PCR. As for how the authors treated the data: The number of nucleated cells in each sample was estimated from the amplification of reference gene primers within the assay. To quantify the absolute abundance of each unique TCRbeta CDR3 rearrangement, sequence reads were collapsed and filtered. For each sample, productive Simpson clonality was calculated as the square root of Simpson's diversity index across productive rearrangements. As stored in TCRdb, this immuneACCESS dataset retains in-frame rearrangements with V and J assigned. A fraction of the clones does not appear; measured against another copy, unresolved V genes explain less than half of the discrepancy, and the remainder lacks a known reason. V and J calls and clone size are those listed in that table; D and trimming were worked out from the DNA. The sample yields about 87,000 clones; around 83% were counted once. The top ten hold over 15% of the sample.

CDR1 and CDR2 are drawn from the germline V gene: SGHNT, YENEEA. Trimming costs V 4 bases and J 3 bases, and their ends lie 7 bases apart. Its CDR3 holds 13 amino acids, cysteine through phenylalanine. Solely the CDR3 DNA is kept, with 39 bases framed from the first base. The source is a woman between 55 and 75 years old with acute or convalescent COVID-19. Material for sequencing was peripheral blood. The receptor chain draws on TRBV11-3 and TRBJ1-5; a weak D assignment points to TRBD1 (6 bases agree). The sequenced DNA is TGTGCCAGCAGCTCAGGGGTCAATCAGCCCCAGCATTTT. Its product reads: CASSSGVNQPQHF.